This T cell receptor (beta chain) was observed in a study of cytomegalovirus exposure and HLA in healthy donors. Looked up from germline, CDR1 is MDHEN and CDR2 is SYDVKM. Trimming took off 1 base at V and 4 bases at J, with 8 bases between the two ends. There are 14 residues in the CDR3. Study-level points and caveats: Under in vitro conditions, three CMV-associated chains were confirmed as specific for CMV antigens. Accounts indicate the classifier identified cytomegalovirus status with strong specificity and sensitivity.

Everyone who donated was a healthy bone marrow donor. About this clone: Its specificity is not known.

The study ran its PCR with 60 Vbeta and 13 Jbeta primers. Per the study methods: Counted up in a later analysis, unique TCR beta chains came to approximately 83 million, with around 10 million shared. Assay used: immunoSEQ multiplex PCR; TCRdb lists only in-frame clones, some missing. For V, J and clone size, that table is used; D and trimming come from the DNA. The sample contains approximately 100,000 clones, 65% to 75% of which appear only once. Sequencing was done on a sample of PBMCs. The source of this sequence is a woman younger than 35 in good health and CMV-seropositive. This chain joins TRBV28 and TRBJ2-1; possibly TRBD2 for D (6 bases). This CDR3 reads CASSLSGVYNEQFF. The DNA of the CDR3 is TGTGCCAGCAGTTTATCGGGAGTTTACAATGAGCAGTTCTTC.